This T cell receptor (beta chain) came from a study of blood T cells in healthy people across ages. The authors ran a second PCR of roughly 7 to 11 cycles using a sample-barcoded 5' primer and a J-beta primer mix. TCRdb reprocessed the 5' RACE reads with MiXCR, giving one entry per CDR3 protein. This table holds about 1.8 million distinct CDR3 sequences, roughly 50% found once. The CDR3 is 17 amino acids. V lost 3 bases to trimming and J lost 1 base, with 19 bases between them. CDR1 and CDR2 (germline): SGDLS, YYNGEE. What was sequenced was blood. This chain uses TRBV9 with TRBJ1-2, with D maybe TRBD1 (6 bases). The clonotype originates from a woman between 35 and 50 years old in good health. The CDR3 here is CASSARSDSPRNYGYTF. DNA for the CDR3: TGTGCCAGCAGCGCCCGCTCGGACAGCCCCCGTAACTATGGCTACACCTTC.